The 7 T cell receptor beta chains below were found in one sample sequenced in a study of radiotherapy plus CTLA-4 blockade in lung cancer (dated by TCRdb to about 2018). The library was made by the immunoSEQ multiplex PCR assay. Here the immuneACCESS table is served through TCRdb, limited to in-frame sequences with V and J called. Missing clones are a known gap in these copies; in checked studies unresolved V genes cover under half, and the rest lacks a known reason. Here the sample has around 110,000 clones; 80% to 90% occur a single time. Of the sample, 5.5% to 7% falls within the top ten clones. This specimen was peripheral blood, taken from a patient treated with radiotherapy plus ipilimumab. The receptors originated from a human donor with non-small cell lung cancer that progressed on radiotherapy plus ipilimumab.

The chain combines TRBV10-1 with TRBJ2-1, with 7 bases identical to TRBD2. The junction had 11 bases not matched to a gene; V was cut back by 3 bases and J by 9 bases. The CDR3 runs 15 residues. Germline-derived CDR1 and CDR2 are WNHNN and SYGVQD (reference sequence). The CDR3: CASSELGLGESEQFF. The CDR3 region has the DNA TGCGCCAGCAGTGAACTCGGACTAGGCGAGTCTGAGCAGTTCTTC.

This clone was counted only a few times. This chain connects TRBV6-6 to TRBJ1-3, with D hard to call. Germline CDR1 MNHNY, CDR2 SVGAGI (reference sequence). V lost 0 bases to trimming and J lost 0 bases, with 3 bases between them. This CDR3 is 14 amino acids long. CDR3 coding DNA: TGTGCCAGCAGTTACTCCAACTCTGGAAACACCATATATTTT. Translated, it gives CASSYSNSGNTIYF.

J is TRBJ2-7 and V is TRBV6-6; tentatively, D is TRBD1 (6 bases). The V end lost 3 bases, the J end lost 5 bases, and 14 bases lay between the germline ends. CDR3 length: 14 residues. Germline values: CDR1 MNHNY, CDR2 SVGAGI (reference sequence). CDR3 in DNA: TGTGCCAGCAGTTATTCCGGGACAACGGACGAGCAGTACTTC. Its translation is CASSYSGTTDEQYF.

This sequence joins TRBV27 and TRBJ2-5; 12 nucleotides agree with TRBD1. The germline CDR1 and CDR2 sequences are MNHEY and SMNVEV (reference sequence). The CDR3 spans 17 residues. V lost 6 bases and J lost 5; bases outside the gene matches: 13. CDR3 in DNA: TGTGCCAGCAGGTCCGGGACAGGGGGCATTACACGGGAGACCCAGTACTTC. Translation gives CASRSGTGGITRETQYF.

The CDR3 DNA is TGTGCCAGTGGTCCCAGAGAGAAGGACATTCAGTACTTC. This encodes CASGPREKDIQYF. V and J are TRBV19 and TRBJ2-4; D call uncertain. Looked up from germline, CDR1 is LNHDA and CDR2 is SQIVND (reference sequence). This CDR3 contains 13 residues. Between the trimmed V and J ends, which lost 8 bases and 8 bases, there was a span of 16 bases.

The chain combines TRBV18 with TRBJ2-7; the D gene is possibly TRBD1 (6 bases). The germline V and J ends were trimmed by 4 bases and 6 bases, with 22 bases remaining between them. The CDR3 contains 16 residues. Per germline, CDR1 KGHSH and CDR2 LQKENI. DNA for the CDR3: TGTGCCAGCTCACGCTTCACGATGGACATAGGGGGCGAGCAGTACTTC. Encoded protein: CASSRFTMDIGGEQYF. Supplemented by reference TRBV18 and TRBJ2-7, the full variable domain reads NAGVMQNPRHLVRRRGQEARLRCSPMKGHSHVYWYRQLPEEGLKFMVYLQKENIIDESGMPKERFSAEFPKEGPSILRIQQVVRGDSAAYFCASSRFTMDIGGEQYFGPGTRLTVT.

V usage is TRBV28 and J usage is TRBJ2-5; maybe TRBD1 (5 bases). TRBJ2-7 explains the end of the DNA better; the J call may be wrong. This CDR3 region has 14 residues. The germline CDR1 and CDR2 sequences are MDHEN and SYDVKM. CDR3 loop: CASSLYSDSYEQYF. The CDR3 nucleotides are TGTGCCAGCAGTTTATACTCCGACAGCTACGAGCAGTACTTC.